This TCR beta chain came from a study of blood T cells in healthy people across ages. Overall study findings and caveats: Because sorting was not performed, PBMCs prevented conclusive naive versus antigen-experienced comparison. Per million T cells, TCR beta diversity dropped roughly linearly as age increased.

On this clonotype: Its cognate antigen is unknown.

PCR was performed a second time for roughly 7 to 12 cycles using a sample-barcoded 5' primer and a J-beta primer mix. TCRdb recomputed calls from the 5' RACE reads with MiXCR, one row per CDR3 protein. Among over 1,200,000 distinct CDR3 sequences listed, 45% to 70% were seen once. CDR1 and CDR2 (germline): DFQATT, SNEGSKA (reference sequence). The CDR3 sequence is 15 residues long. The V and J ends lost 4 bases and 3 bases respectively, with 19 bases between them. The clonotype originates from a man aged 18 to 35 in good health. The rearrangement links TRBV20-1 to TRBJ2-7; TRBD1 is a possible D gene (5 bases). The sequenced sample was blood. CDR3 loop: CSATPRTPPYYEQYF. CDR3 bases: TGCAGTGCTACCCCTAGGACACCTCCTTACTACGAGCAGTACTTC.